This TCR beta chain stems from a study of T cells in Graves' hyperthyroidism and ophthalmopathy. Regions amplified from RNA transcripts were the TCR beta CDR3 regions. Primed by the HTBI set, a first-round RT-PCR was run on the TCR CDR3. TCRdb used MiXCR to reprocess the multiplex PCR reads, holding one entry per CDR3 protein. This sample has about 510,000 distinct CDR3 sequences, with roughly 45% found just once. Points from the study as a whole: Model predictions of ophthalmopathy came a median roughly 6.7 months before onset. Most clonotypes expanded in the thyroid (above 0.001) were also present in blood.

A word on this clonotype: The antigen remains undetermined.

Clinical symptoms, serum thyroxine and TRAb, thyroid ultrasound and orbital computed tomography were used for the diagnoses. The source is an adult woman with Graves' disease, either hyperthyroidism or ophthalmopathy (not recorded which). The source material was peripheral blood or thyroid tissue (not recorded which).

DNA of the CDR3: TGTGCCAGCAGCTCGGGACAGGGTGGGAATGAAAAACTGTTTTTT. Translated, it gives CASSSGQGGNEKLFF. This chain links TRBV6-5 with TRBJ1-4, with TRBD1 matching over 9 bases. Germline V gene lookup returns CDR1 MNHEY and CDR2 SVGAGI. The CDR3 is made up of 15 amino acids. J lost 5 bases, V lost 6 bases, and 7 bases had no gene match.